These 21 T cell receptor beta chains were sequenced from one sample in a study of cytomegalovirus exposure and HLA in healthy donors. Repertoires were generated with immunoSEQ multiplex PCR, while TCRdb's copy carries only in-frame clones and drops some. The repertoire includes about 58,000 clones, about 88% of them detected once, and approximately 1% sits in the top ten. Specimen: PBMCs. The receptors come from a man aged 18 to 30 in good health and CMV-seronegative.

V gene TRBV5-1 combines with J gene TRBJ2-1, with 7 bases fitting TRBD2. The CDR3 covers 15 residues. The J segment lost 2 bases and the V segment lost 1 base, leaving 3 bases of the junction unmatched. Germline lookup yields CDR1 SGHRS and CDR2 YFSETQ. Here the CDR3 DNA reads TGCGCCAGCAGCTTGAGCGGGGCCGCCTACAATGAGCAGTTCTTC. Translation gives CASSLSGAAYNEQFF.

To note about this clone: Germline and junction disagree at one end, which may indicate a read error. The rearrangement links TRBV7-7 to TRBJ2-5; weak D call: TRBD1 (5 bases). Germline loops: CDR1 SSHAT, CDR2 FNYEAQ (reference sequence). CDR3 length equals 13 residues. Here the CDR3 reads CASSFGRGETQYF. In DNA form, the CDR3 reads TGTGCTAGCAGCTTCGGTAGGGGAGAGACCCAGTACTTC.

The chain links TRBV6-6 to TRBJ1-5; 9 nucleotides line up with TRBD1. Trimming took 2 bases from V and 6 from J; bases not matched to a gene: 8. The CDR3 covers 16 residues. Germline lookup yields CDR1 MNHNY and CDR2 SVGAGI (reference sequence). The DNA of the CDR3 is TGTGCCAGCAGTTACATATCGGGACAGGGAACTCAGCCCCAGCATTTT. Translating gives CASSYISGQGTQPQHF.

The chain carries TRBV30 and TRBJ2-7; tentative D call: TRBD2 (6 bases). V was cut by 2 bases and J by 1 base, with 21 bases left in between. From germline, CDR1 is GTSNPN and CDR2 SVGIG (reference sequence). The CDR3 totals 17 residues. The CDR3 DNA follows: TGTGCCTGGAGTCTGGTTATAGGGGAGGATGGGTCCTACGAGCAGTACTTC. Its translation: CAWSLVIGEDGSYEQYF.

V and J are TRBV27 and TRBJ2-2, with a tentative D call TRBD1 (6 bases). This CDR3 region has 14 residues. The germline gives CDR1 MNHEY, CDR2 SMNVEV (reference sequence). Trimming removed 4 bases from V and 1 base from J, with 7 bases in between. The CDR3 sequence: CASSSQGNTGELFF. CDR3 coding DNA: TGTGCCAGCAGTTCACAGGGGAACACCGGGGAGCTGTTTTTT.

V usage is TRBV5-1 and J usage is TRBJ2-1; D is perhaps TRBD2 (6 bases). The CDR3 has 13 residues. V was shortened by 4 bases and J by 4 bases, with 9 bases between the two germline ends. Germline V gives CDR1 SGHRS, CDR2 YFSETQ. The CDR3 bases are TGCGCCAGCAGCCCGGACTATTACAATGAGCAGTTCTTC. It encodes CASSPDYYNEQFF.

V usage is TRBV5-4 and J usage is TRBJ1-2; unclear D gene. The CDR3 is 14 residues long. Trimming stripped 3 bases from V and 6 bases from J, with 15 bases between. Germline CDR1 is SGHNT and CDR2 is YYREEE (reference sequence). This chain's CDR3 is CASSSKDKSDGYTF. The CDR3 DNA reads as TGTGCCAGCAGCTCAAAAGACAAGTCTGATGGCTACACCTTC.

The rearrangement uses TRBV2 and TRBJ2-5; 7 bases agree with TRBD2. CDR3 size: 15 residues. Germline V gene data show CDR1 as SNHLY and CDR2 as FYNNEI. V gave up 6 bases and J gave up 5 bases; unmatched junction bases: 12. The CDR3 nucleotides are TGTGCCAGCAGCCCCTCCCGGGGGGAAGAGGAGACCCAGTACTTC. Its translation: CASSPSRGEEETQYF.

V and J are TRBV2 and TRBJ2-4; D is unclear. The CDR3 spans 16 residues. V shed 0 bases and J shed 0 bases, with 9 bases lying between them. Looked up from germline, CDR1 is SNHLY and CDR2 is FYNNEI. CDR3 DNA sequence: TGTGCCAGCAGTGAAGCCAGGTTCCTAGCCAAAAACATTCAGTACTTC. It encodes CASSEARFLAKNIQYF.

The V gene is TRBV29-1, the J gene TRBJ2-2, with TRBD2 matching 8 bases. The CDR3 runs 11 residues. The trim removed 5 bases at V and 7 bases at J, leaving 0 bases unmatched. The germline V gene encodes CDR1 SQVTM and CDR2 ANQGSEA. Here the CDR3 reads CSVREGGELFF. CDR3 coding DNA: TGCAGCGTTCGGGAGGGCGGGGAGCTGTTTTTT.

The genes are TRBV27 and TRBJ2-1; 10 nucleotides align to TRBD2. The CDR3 is 14 amino acids. CDR1 and CDR2 (germline): MNHEY, SMNVEV (reference sequence). Losses at the gene ends were 10 bases for V and 2 bases for J; bases not matched to a gene: 5. For the CDR3, the DNA is TGTGCCACCTCTCTAGCGGGAGCCTACAATGAGCAGTTCTTC. Protein sequence: CATSLAGAYNEQFF.

The chain recombines TRBV11-3 with TRBJ2-3, with D uncertain. Trimming cost V 4 bases and J 5 bases, with 10 bases left between them. Germline CDR1 is SGHNT and CDR2 is YENEEA. The CDR3 is 13 residues long. Written as DNA, the CDR3 is TGTGCCAGCAGCTCGGTTCGTCGAGATACGCAGTATTTT. Translated: CASSSVRRDTQYF.

The chain joins TRBV5-1 to TRBJ2-3, with TRBD2 matching over 11 bases. The CDR3 extends over 16 amino acids. V gave up 2 bases and J gave up 1 base; unmatched junction bases: 3. Germline lookup yields CDR1 SGHRS and CDR2 YFSETQ. The CDR3 nucleotides read TGCGCCAGCAGCTTACTAGCGGGAGTTGGCACAGATACGCAGTATTTT. Its translation: CASSLLAGVGTDTQYF.

V gene TRBV6-1 combines with J gene TRBJ1-2; D uncertain. CDR1 and CDR2 (germline): MNHNS, SASEGT. This CDR3 has 14 amino acids. Trimming took off 1 base at V and 6 bases at J, with 12 bases between the two ends. CDR3 in amino acids: CASSEGLRVDGYTF. CDR3 in DNA: TGTGCCAGCAGTGAAGGCCTACGGGTGGATGGCTACACCTTC.

This chain joins TRBV5-1 and TRBJ2-7, with D perhaps TRBD2 (6 bases). CDR1 and CDR2 (germline): SGHRS, YFSETQ. The CDR3 runs to 13 residues. Trimming pared 0 bases from V and 5 bases from J, leaving 9 bases between. The DNA for the CDR3 is TGCGCCAGCAGCTTGGGCGGGAAAAACGAGCAGTACTTC. The encoded protein is CASSLGGKNEQYF. The full variable domain, completed using reference TRBV5-1 and TRBJ2-7, is KAGVTQTPRYLIKTRGQQVTLSCSPISGHRSVSWYQQTPGQGLQFLFEYFSETQRNKGNFPGRFSGRQFSNSRSEMNVSTLELGDSALYLCASSLGGKNEQYFGPGTRLTVT.

The chain employs TRBV27 and TRBJ1-5; the D is unclear. Germline V gene data show CDR1 as MNHEY and CDR2 as SMNVEV (reference sequence). V was clipped by 3 bases and J by 4 bases, with 16 bases between them. This CDR3 region has 16 residues. For the CDR3, the DNA is TGTGCCAGCAGTTTGTGGCCCCTTGTATTAAATCAGCCCCAGCATTTT. Encoded protein: CASSLWPLVLNQPQHF.

V is TRBV7-2 and J is TRBJ1-1; 7 bases line up with TRBD1. Losses at the gene ends were 1 base for V and 5 bases for J; bases not matched to a gene: 7. The CDR3 is 15 amino acids. CDR1 and CDR2 (germline): SGHTA, FQGNSA. The CDR3 DNA is TGTGCCAGCAGCTTAGACCGGGACAGAGTAACTGAAGCTTTCTTT. This gives the protein CASSLDRDRVTEAFF.

The chain combines TRBV5-6 with TRBJ2-7; the match to TRBD1 covers 7 bases. V dropped 0 bases and J dropped 6; count of bases not matched to a gene: 3. The CDR3 runs 13 residues. CDR1 is SGHDT, CDR2 YYEEEE, per germline. In DNA form, the CDR3 reads TGTGCCAGCAGCTTGGGACAGGGTCTCGAGCAGTACTTC. Protein product: CASSLGQGLEQYF.

The CDR3 region is CASSRSGAANTGELFF. The DNA of the CDR3 is TGTGCCAGCAGCCGTAGCGGAGCCGCGAACACCGGGGAGCTGTTTTTT. V and J are TRBV6-6 and TRBJ2-2, with a possible D match to TRBD2 (6 bases). This CDR3 region has 16 residues. Germline-derived CDR1 and CDR2 are MNHNY and SVGAGI (reference sequence). Trimming took 6 bases from V and 0 from J, leaving 14 bases between them.

The chain links TRBV18 to TRBJ1-1; D remains ambiguous. The CDR3 is made up of 13 amino acids. Trimming took off 4 bases at V and 1 base at J, with 7 bases between the two ends. Per germline, CDR1 KGHSH and CDR2 LQKENI. CDR3 in amino acids: CASSREGNTEAFF. CDR3 nucleotide sequence: TGTGCCAGCTCACGGGAGGGGAACACTGAAGCTTTCTTT.

J is TRBJ1-2 and V is TRBV23-1, with 7 bases lining up with TRBD1. TRBV23-1 is an ORF for which the function is uncertain. The CDR3 consists of 17 residues. After removal of 4 bases from V and 4 bases from J, the junction contained 15 bases not matched to a gene. CDR3 loop: CASSLLPRGRISYGYTF. CDR3 coding DNA: TGCGCCAGCAGTCTTCTCCCGAGGGGGCGGATTTCCTATGGCTACACCTTC.